The clone carrying this T cell receptor beta chain came up many times. Its target is not known. As CD8+CD4-CCR7+CD45RA+ cells, naive CD8 T cells were sorted. The data were taken from a study of molecular identifiers for immune sequencing clone quantification. General observations from the study: For effector cells, clones above 20 RNA copies held over 99% of molecules; for naive cells, under 1%.

Listed TCR primers, together with previously described methods, were used for the bulk TCR libraries. TCRdb itself ran the PCR reads through MiXCR, one entry per CDR3 protein. The data hold 88,000 or so distinct CDR3 sequences, with 20% to 25% observed a single time. CDR1 and CDR2 (germline): SGHTA, FQGNSA. Trimming at V came to 5 bases and at J to 4 bases, leaving 8 bases not matched to a gene. The CDR3 runs 16 residues. The chain links TRBV7-2 to TRBJ2-7; 13 positions agree with TRBD2. Input material: naive CD8+ T cells from blood, with Jurkat cell RNA spiked in. The subset here: FACS-sorted CD8+CD4-CCR7+CD45RA+ naive T cells. The TCR originated in a human donor in good health. Some libraries in this study had Jurkat cell RNA spiked in. CDR3 residues: CASSQGTSGIYYEQYF. The CDR3, as DNA: TGTGCCAGCAGCCAGGGGACTAGCGGGATTTATTACGAGCAGTACTTC. Full variable domain (outside the CDR3, taken from reference TRBV7-2 and TRBJ2-7): GAGVSQSPSNKVTEKGKDVELRCDPISGHTALYWYRQSLGQGLEFLIYFQGNSAPDKSGLPSDRFSAERTGGSVSTLTIQRTQQEDSAVYLCASSQGTSGIYYEQYFGPGTRLTVT.